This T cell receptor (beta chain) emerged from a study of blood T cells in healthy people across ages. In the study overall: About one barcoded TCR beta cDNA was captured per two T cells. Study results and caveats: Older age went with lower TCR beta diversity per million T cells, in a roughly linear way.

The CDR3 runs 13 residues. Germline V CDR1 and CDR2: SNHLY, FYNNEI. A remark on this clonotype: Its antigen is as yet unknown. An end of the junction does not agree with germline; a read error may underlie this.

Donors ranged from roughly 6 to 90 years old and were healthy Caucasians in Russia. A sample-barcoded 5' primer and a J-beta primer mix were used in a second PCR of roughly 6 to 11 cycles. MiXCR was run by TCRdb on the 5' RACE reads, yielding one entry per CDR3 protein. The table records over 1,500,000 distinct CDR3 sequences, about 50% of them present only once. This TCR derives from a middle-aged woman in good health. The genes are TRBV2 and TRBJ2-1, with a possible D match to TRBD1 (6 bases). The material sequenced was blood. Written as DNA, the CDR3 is TGTGCCAGCTCAGGACAGACCTACGATGAGCAGTTCTTC. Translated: CASSGQTYDEQFF. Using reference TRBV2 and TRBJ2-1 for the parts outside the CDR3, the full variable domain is EPEVTQTPSHQVTQMGQEVILRCVPISNHLYFYWYRQILGQKVEFLVSFYNNEISEKSEIFDDQFSVERPDGSNFTLKIRSTKLEDSAMYFCASSGQTYDEQFFGPGTRLTVL.